Sequencing of this T cell receptor (beta chain) was carried out in a study of glioma-infiltrating T cells after dendritic cell vaccination. PBMC sampling occurred before vaccination, two weeks after the third dose, and at progression. The PCR used 60 V beta and 13 J beta primers. TCRdb keeps only in-frame clones here, not all; method: immunoSEQ multiplex PCR. Of 49,000 or so clones listed, over 75% are singletons. The CDR3 length is 14 residues. The germline CDR1 and CDR2 sequences are MNHEY and SMNVEV (reference sequence). This chain joins TRBV27 and TRBJ2-3, with 7 bases that match TRBD2. The TCR originated in a human donor with glioblastoma. The sample in question was blood, obtained before dendritic cell vaccination. CDR3 nucleotides: TGTGCGGTAAGGGGCGGGAGCCCCTCAGATACGCAGTATTTT. Translating it yields CAVRGGSPSDTQYF.